This T cell receptor beta chain was identified in a study of T-cell reconstitution after alpha-beta-depleted transplantation in children. Study-wide results and limits: Alpha-beta T cells about two months after transplant reportedly derived from several hundred expanded graft clones.

A library of TCRbeta sequences, prepared with unique molecular identifiers, was generated. Via MiXCR, TCRdb re-called the PCR reads, giving one row per CDR3 protein. This sample has around 440,000 distinct CDR3 sequences; more than 9% occur once, and the top ten carry about 2%. The CDR3 extends over 14 amino acids. V lost 2 bases and J lost 3, with 11 bases in between. Germline-derived CDR1 and CDR2 are SGHAT and FQNNGV. As regards this clonotype: Its specificity is not known.

The gene calls are TRBV11-2 and TRBJ2-7; D unresolved. Source: PBMCs, taken before TCRalphabeta/CD19-depleted stem cell transplant. The sequence derives from a child younger than 10 with inherited bone marrow failure, due to receive a stem cell transplant. In nucleotides, the CDR3 is TGTGCCAGCAGCTTAAACTGGCAAGGCTACGAGCAGTACTTC. The encoded protein is CASSLNWQGYEQYF.